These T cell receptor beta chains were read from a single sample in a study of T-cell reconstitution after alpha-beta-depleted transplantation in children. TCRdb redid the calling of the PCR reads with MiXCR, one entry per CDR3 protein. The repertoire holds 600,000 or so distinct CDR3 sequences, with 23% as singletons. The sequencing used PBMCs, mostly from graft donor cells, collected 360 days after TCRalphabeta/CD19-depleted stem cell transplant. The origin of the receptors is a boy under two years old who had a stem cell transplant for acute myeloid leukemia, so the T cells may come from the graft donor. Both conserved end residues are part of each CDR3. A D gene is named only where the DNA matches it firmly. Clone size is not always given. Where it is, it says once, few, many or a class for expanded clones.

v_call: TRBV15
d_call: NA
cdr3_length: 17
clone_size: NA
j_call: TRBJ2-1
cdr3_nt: TGTGCCACCAGCAGAGTGTGGGCGGGGTTGTCCTACAATGAGCAGTTCTTC
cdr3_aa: CATSRVWAGLSYNEQFF

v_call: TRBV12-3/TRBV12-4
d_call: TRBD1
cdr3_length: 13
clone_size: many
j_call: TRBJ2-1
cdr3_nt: TGTGCCAGCAGTGCCGACAGGGGCGATGAGCAGTTCTTC
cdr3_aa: CASSADRGDEQFF

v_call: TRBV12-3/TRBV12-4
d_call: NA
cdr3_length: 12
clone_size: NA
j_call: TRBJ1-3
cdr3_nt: TGTGCCGTCCGGGACTTTAGAAACACCATATATTTT
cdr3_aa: CAVRDFRNTIYF

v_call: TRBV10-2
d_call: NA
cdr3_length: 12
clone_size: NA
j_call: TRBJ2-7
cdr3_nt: TGCGCCAGCAGGAGGTACCCCTACGAGCAGTACTTC
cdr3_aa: CASRRYPYEQYF

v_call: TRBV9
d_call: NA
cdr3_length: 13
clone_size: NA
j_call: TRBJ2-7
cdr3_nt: TGTGCCAGCAGCCCCTCCGTACCCTACGAGCAGTACTTC
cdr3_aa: CASSPSVPYEQYF

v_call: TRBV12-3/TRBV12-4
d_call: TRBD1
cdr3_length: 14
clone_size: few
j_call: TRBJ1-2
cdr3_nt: TGTGCCAGCAGCTCAGGCGGGACAGCCTATGGCTACACCTTC
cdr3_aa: CASSSGGTAYGYTF

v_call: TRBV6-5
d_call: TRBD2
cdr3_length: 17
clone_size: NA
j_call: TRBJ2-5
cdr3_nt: TGTGCCAGCAGTTACGCAAGTCCGGGACTAGGTGCAGAGACCCAGTACTTC
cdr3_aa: CASSYASPGLGAETQYF

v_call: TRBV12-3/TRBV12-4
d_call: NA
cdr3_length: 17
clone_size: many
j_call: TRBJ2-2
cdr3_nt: TGTGCCAGCAGTTTAGTTTACGGCGGCGGGAACACCGGGGAGCTGTTTTTT
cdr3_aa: CASSLVYGGGNTGELFF

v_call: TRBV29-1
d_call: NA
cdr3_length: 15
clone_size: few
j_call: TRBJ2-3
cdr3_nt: TGCAGCGTTGAACATCGGGGGTTTCGGACAGATACGCAGTATTTT
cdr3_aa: CSVEHRGFRTDTQYF

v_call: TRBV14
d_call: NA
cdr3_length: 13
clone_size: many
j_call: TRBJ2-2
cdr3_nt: TGTGCCAGCAGCCTTGACCTCACCGGGGAGCTGTTTTTT
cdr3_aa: CASSLDLTGELFF

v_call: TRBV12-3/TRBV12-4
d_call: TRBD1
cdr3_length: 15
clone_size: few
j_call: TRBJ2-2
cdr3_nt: TGTGCCAGCAGTCCCCCGACAGGGGCTACCGGGGAGCTGTTTTTT
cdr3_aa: CASSPPTGATGELFF

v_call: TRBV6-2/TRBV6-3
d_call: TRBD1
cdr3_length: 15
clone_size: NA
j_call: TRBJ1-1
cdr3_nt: TGTGCCAGCAGTTTCTACAGGGGCGGGGGCACTGAAGCTTTCTTT
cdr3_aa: CASSFYRGGGTEAFF

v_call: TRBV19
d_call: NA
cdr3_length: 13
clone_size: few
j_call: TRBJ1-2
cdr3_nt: TGTGCCAGTAGTATAGAGGGAAGATATGGCTACACCTTC
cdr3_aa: CASSIEGRYGYTF

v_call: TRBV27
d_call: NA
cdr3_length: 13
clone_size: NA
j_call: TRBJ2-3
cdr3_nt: TGTGCCAGCAGCCTCTACCGGGGAGATACGCAGTATTTT
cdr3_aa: CASSLYRGDTQYF

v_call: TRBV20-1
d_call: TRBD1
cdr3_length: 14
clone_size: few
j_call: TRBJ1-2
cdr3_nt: TGCAGTGCCGACCGACAGGGTCGGAACTATGGCTACACCTTC
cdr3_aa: CSADRQGRNYGYTF

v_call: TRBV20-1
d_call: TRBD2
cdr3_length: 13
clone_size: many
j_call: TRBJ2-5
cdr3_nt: TGCAGTGCTAGACCAGGGAGGGGAGAGACCCAGTACTTC
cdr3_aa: CSARPGRGETQYF

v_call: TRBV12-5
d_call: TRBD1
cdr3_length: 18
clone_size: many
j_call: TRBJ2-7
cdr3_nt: TGTGCTAGTGGTTTGTTGGGTTGGCCGGGACAGACACACTACGAGCAGTACTTC
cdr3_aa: CASGLLGWPGQTHYEQYF

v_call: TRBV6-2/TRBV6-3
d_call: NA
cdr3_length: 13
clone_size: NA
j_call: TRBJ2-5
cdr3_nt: TGTGCCAGCAGTTACGATGGTATTGAGACCCAGTACTTC
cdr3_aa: CASSYDGIETQYF

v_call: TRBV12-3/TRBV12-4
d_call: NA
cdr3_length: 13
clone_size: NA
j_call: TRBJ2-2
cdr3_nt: TGTGCCAGCAGTTTTAGGGGGGCCGGGGAGCTGTTTTTT
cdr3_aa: CASSFRGAGELFF

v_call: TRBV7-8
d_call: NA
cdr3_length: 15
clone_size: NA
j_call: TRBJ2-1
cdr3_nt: TGTGCCAGCAGCTTCGACCTGGGCTCCTACAATGAGCAGTTCTTC
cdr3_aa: CASSFDLGSYNEQFF

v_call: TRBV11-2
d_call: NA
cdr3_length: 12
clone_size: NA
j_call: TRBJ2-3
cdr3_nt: TGTGCCAGCAGGGCAGGGCCAGATACGCAGTATTTT
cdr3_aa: CASRAGPDTQYF

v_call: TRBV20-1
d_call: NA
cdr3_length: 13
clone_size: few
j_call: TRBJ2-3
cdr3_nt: TGCAGTGCCAAGACAGCATCCGCAGATACGCAGTATTTT
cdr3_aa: CSAKTASADTQYF

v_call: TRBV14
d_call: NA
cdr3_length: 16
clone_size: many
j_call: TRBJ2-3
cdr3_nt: TGTGCCAGCAGCCAGCTCCGGGGATTTAGCACAGATACGCAGTATTTT
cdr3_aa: CASSQLRGFSTDTQYF

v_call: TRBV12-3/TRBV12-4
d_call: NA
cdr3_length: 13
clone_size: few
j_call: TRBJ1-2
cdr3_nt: TGTGCCAGCAAACTAGGGAGGAGCTATGGCTACACCTTC
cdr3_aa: CASKLGRSYGYTF

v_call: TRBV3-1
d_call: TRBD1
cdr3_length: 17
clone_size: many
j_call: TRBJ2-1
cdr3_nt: TGTGCCAGCAGCCATTTTGGGGACAGGGGAATCTACAATGAGCAGTTCTTC
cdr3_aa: CASSHFGDRGIYNEQFF

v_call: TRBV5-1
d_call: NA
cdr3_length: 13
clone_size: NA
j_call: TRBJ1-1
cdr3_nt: TGCGCCAGCAGCGCAGTGGGCAACACTGAAGCTTTCTTT
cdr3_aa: CASSAVGNTEAFF

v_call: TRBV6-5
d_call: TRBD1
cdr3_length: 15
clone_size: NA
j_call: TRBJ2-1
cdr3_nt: TGTGCCAGCAGTTACGATTGGGACAGTTACAATGAGCAGTTCTTC
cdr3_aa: CASSYDWDSYNEQFF

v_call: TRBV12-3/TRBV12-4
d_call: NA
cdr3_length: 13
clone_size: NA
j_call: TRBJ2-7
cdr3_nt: TGTGCCAGCAGTTTCTCGGCGGTGGGGGAGCAGTACTTC
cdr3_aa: CASSFSAVGEQYF

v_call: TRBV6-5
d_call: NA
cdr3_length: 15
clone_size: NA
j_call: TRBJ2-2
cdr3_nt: TGTGCCAGCAGGGGGTGGGCCACGAACACCGGGGAGCTGTTTTTT
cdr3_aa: CASRGWATNTGELFF

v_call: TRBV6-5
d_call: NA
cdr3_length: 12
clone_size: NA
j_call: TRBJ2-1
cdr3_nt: TGTGCCAGCAGTTACCCGAATGCTGAGCAGTTCTTC
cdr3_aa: CASSYPNAEQFF

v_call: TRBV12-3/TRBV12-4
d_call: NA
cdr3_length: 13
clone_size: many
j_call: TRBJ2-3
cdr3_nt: TGTGCCAGCAGTTCCCCCTTTTCCGATACGCAGTATTTT
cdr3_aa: CASSSPFSDTQYF

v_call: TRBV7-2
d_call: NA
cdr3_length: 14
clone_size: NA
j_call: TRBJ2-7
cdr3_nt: TGTGCCAGCAGTACAAGCCAGCCGGGCTACGAGCAGTACTTC
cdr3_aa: CASSTSQPGYEQYF

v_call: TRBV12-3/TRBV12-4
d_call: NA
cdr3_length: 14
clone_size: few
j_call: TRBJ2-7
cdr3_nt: TGTGCCAGCAGTTTACCGTTTGCAGGGACCGAGCAGTACTTC
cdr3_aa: CASSLPFAGTEQYF

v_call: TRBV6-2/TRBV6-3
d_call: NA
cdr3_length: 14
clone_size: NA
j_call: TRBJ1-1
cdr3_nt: TGTGCCAGCAGTTACGGGCAGGGATGGACTGAAGCTTTCTTT
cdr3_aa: CASSYGQGWTEAFF

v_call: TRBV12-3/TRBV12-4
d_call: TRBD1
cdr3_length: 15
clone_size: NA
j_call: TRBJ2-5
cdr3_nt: TGTGCCAGCAGTTTGAGGACAGGAAGGCGAGAGACCCAGTACTTC
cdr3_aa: CASSLRTGRRETQYF

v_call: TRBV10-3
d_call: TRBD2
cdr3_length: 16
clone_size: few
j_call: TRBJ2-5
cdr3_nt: TGTGCCATCAGTGCCGACATCGGGGGGGCTGGCGAGACCCAGTACTTC
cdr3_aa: CAISADIGGAGETQYF

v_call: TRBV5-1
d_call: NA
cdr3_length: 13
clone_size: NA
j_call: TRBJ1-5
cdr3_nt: TGCGCCAGCAGCCAGAATAGCAATCAGCCCCAGCATTTT
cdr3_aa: CASSQNSNQPQHF

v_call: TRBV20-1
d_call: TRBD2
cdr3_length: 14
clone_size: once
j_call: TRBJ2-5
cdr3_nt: TGCAGTGCTAGGAAGAGCGGGGGGGCGGAGACCCAGTACTTC
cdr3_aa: CSARKSGGAETQYF

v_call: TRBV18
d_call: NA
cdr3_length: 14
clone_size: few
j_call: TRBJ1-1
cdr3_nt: TGTGCCAGCTCACCAGGTGTCATGAACACTGAAGCTTTCTTT
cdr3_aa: CASSPGVMNTEAFF

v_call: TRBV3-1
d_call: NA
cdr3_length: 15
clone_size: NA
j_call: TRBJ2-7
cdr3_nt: TGTGCCAGCAGCCAGGCGGGGCATCGCTCCTACGAGCAGTACTTC
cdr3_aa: CASSQAGHRSYEQYF

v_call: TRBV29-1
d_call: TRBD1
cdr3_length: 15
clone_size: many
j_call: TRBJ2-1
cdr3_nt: TGCAGCGGTTGCCCCCGGGACAGGGAATACAATGAGCAGTTCTTC
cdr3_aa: CSGCPRDREYNEQFF

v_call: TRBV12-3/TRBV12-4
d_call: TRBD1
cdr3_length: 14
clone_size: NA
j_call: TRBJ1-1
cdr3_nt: TGTGCCAGCAGTTCACGACAGGGGGCGGCTGAAGCTTTCTTT
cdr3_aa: CASSSRQGAAEAFF

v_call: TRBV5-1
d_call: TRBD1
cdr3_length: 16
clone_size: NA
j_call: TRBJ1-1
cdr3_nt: TGCGCCAGCAGCTCTCCCCTAGACAGGGGACGCACTGAAGCTTTCTTT
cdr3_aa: CASSSPLDRGRTEAFF

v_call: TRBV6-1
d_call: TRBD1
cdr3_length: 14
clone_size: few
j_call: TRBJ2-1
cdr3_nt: TGTGCCAGCAGTCGACAGGGCCCCTACAATGAGCAGTTCTTC
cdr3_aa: CASSRQGPYNEQFF

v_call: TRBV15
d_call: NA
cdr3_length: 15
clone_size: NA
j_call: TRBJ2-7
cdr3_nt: TGTGCCACCAGCAGAGCTCGGACTGGCCCCTACGAGCAGTACTTC
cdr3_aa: CATSRARTGPYEQYF

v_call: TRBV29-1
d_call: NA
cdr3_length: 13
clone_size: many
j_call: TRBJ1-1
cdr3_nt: TGCAGCGTAAACGGGTTGGCGAACACTGAAGCTTTCTTT
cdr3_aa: CSVNGLANTEAFF

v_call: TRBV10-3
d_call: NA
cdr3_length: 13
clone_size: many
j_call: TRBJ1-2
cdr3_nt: TGTGCCATCAGTGAGTCGCCGGTCTATGGCTACACCTTC
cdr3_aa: CAISESPVYGYTF

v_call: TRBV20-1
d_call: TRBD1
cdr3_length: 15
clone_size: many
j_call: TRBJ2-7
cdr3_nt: TGCAGTGCTAGGACGGACAGGGGGGAAACTTACGAGCAGTACTTC
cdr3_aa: CSARTDRGETYEQYF

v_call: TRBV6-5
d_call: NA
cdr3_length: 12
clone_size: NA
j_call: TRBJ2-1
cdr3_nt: TGTGCCAGCAGTTACTCAGCCAATGAGCAGTTCTTC
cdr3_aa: CASSYSANEQFF

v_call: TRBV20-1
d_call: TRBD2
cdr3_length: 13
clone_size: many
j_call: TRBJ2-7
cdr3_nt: TGCAGTGTGGTTAGCGGGGGGACCTACGAGCAGTACTTC
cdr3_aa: CSVVSGGTYEQYF

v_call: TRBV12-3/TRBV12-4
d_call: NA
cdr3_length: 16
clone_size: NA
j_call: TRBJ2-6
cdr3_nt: TGTGCCAGCAGCAAAACGCCAAATACTGGGGCCAACGTCCTGACTTTC
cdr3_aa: CASSKTPNTGANVLTF

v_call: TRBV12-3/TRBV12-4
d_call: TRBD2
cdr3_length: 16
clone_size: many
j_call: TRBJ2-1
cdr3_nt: TGTGCCAGCAGCCACCTTCGGGGGGGTCGGGGGAGTGAGCAGTTCTTC
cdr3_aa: CASSHLRGGRGSEQFF

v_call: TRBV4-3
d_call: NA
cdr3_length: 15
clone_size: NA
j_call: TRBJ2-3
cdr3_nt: TGCGCCAGCAGCCAAGATCGGCGGGGCGCAGATACGCAGTATTTT
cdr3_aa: CASSQDRRGADTQYF

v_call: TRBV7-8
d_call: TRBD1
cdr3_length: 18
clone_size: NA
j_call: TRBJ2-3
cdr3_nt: TGTGCCAGCAGCTTAGCGCCCGGGACAGGGGTGATGACAGATACGCAGTATTTT
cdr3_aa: CASSLAPGTGVMTDTQYF